Following are 16 T cell receptor beta chains from one sample sequenced in a study of OX40 agonist ivuxolimab in advanced cancers. Measured with immunoSEQ multiplex PCR; TCRdb has only the in-frame clones, and not every one. The data hold 55,000 to 70,000 clones, with around 88% observed a single time. The sample in question was CD4+ or CD8+ T cells sorted from blood, obtained in a trial of the OX40 agonist ivuxolimab. These receptors all come from an adult with an advanced solid tumor such as melanoma, head and neck, liver or kidney cancer.

This chain links TRBV12-5 with TRBJ2-1; TRBD2 aligns across 12 bases. Germline V gives CDR1 LGHNT, CDR2 FRNRAP. The CDR3 covers 16 residues. J lost 5 bases, V lost 5 bases, and 7 bases had no gene match. CDR3 in DNA: TGTGCTAGTGGTCGCCGGACTAGCGGGGAGGACAATGAGCAGTTCTTC. Its protein is CASGRRTSGEDNEQFF.

The chain has TRBV19 and TRBJ1-5; 7 bases fit TRBD1. Germline lookup yields CDR1 LNHDA and CDR2 SQIVND (reference sequence). V shed 7 bases and J 0 bases; nucleotides not matched to a gene: 3. The CDR3 is 14 residues long. The CDR3 protein is CASTRGGSNQPQHF. The DNA for the CDR3 is TGTGCCAGTACCAGGGGGGGTAGCAATCAGCCCCAGCATTTT. The full variable domain, with the rest looked up from reference TRBV19 and TRBJ1-5, is DGGITQSPKYLFRKEGQNVTLSCEQNLNHDAMYWYRQDPGQGLRLIYYSQIVNDFQKGDIAEGYSVSREKKESFPLTVTSAQKNPTAFYLCASTRGGSNQPQHFGDGTRLSIL.

This clone was observed once. The chain links TRBV19 to TRBJ1-5; D is undetermined. CDR1 is LNHDA, CDR2 SQIVND, per germline (reference sequence). The length of the CDR3 is 16 residues. The V end lost 5 bases, the J end lost 3 bases, and 17 bases lay between the germline ends. As DNA, the CDR3 is TGTGCCAGTAGTCATAACAAGGGAATCCTCAATCAGCCCCAGCATTTT. Its translation is CASSHNKGILNQPQHF.

The chain combines TRBV11-1 with TRBJ2-2; D is possibly TRBD2 (5 bases). Germline loops: CDR1 SGHAT, CDR2 FQDESV (reference sequence). The CDR3 consists of 17 residues. V was trimmed by 2 bases and J by 4 bases, leaving 17 bases between them. CDR3 nucleotides: TGTGCCAGCAGCTTACTGGGAGCGGCTACCTCCACCGGGGAGCTGTTTTTT. Protein sequence: CASSLLGAATSTGELFF. Combining the CDR3 with reference TRBV11-1 and TRBJ2-2 gives the whole variable domain EAEVAQSPRYKITEKSQAVAFWCDPISGHATLYWYRQILGQGPELLVQFQDESVVDDSQLPKDRFSAERLKGVDSTLKIQPAELGDSAMYLCASSLLGAATSTGELFFGEGSRLTVL.

The genes are TRBV19 and TRBJ1-5; the D is unclear. The CDR3 covers 13 residues. V lost 7 bases to trimming and J lost 4 bases, with 11 bases between them. The germline gives CDR1 LNHDA, CDR2 SQIVND (reference sequence). CDR3 sequence (DNA): TGTGCCAGTACCCAGCAGTCTAATCAGCCCCAGCATTTT. The encoded protein is CASTQQSNQPQHF.

As concerns this clone: Germline is not matched at one junction end, which may reflect a read error. The gene calls are TRBV4-3 and TRBJ2-2, with TRBD2 as a possible D gene (6 bases). The CDR3 has 15 residues. Looked up from germline, CDR1 is LGHNA and CDR2 is YSLEER. As DNA, the CDR3 is TGCGCCAGCAGCCAAAGTCGGGGGAACCCCGGGGAGCTGTTTTTT. Translation: CASSQSRGNPGELFF.

This sequence joins TRBV7-8 and TRBJ2-7; no clear D. Trimming took off 2 bases at V and 2 bases at J, with 13 bases between the two ends. CDR3 length: 15 amino acids. Germline loops: CDR1 SGHVS, CDR2 FQNEAQ. The CDR3 loop reads CASSLNSATPYEQYF. The CDR3 DNA reads as TGTGCCAGCAGCTTAAATTCGGCGACACCCTACGAGCAGTACTTC.

This clone occurred a few times. The rearrangement joins TRBV28 to TRBJ1-5; D is undetermined. The CDR3 sequence is 13 residues long. Germline CDR1 MDHEN, CDR2 SYDVKM. V lost 2 bases, J lost 6 bases, and 8 bases lay in between. CDR3: CASSLIFSQPQHF. In DNA form, the CDR3 reads TGTGCCAGCAGTTTAATCTTCTCTCAGCCCCAGCATTTT.

The chain couples TRBV7-2 to TRBJ2-1; 14 bases match TRBD2. Germline lookup yields CDR1 SGHTA and CDR2 FQGNSA. The CDR3 totals 14 residues. With V trimmed by 10 bases and J by 9 bases, 8 bases remained unmatched. CDR3 in DNA: TGTGCCACCAGACTAGCGGGGGGGCCGAGTGAGCAGTTCTTC. It codes for CATRLAGGPSEQFF.

The V gene is TRBV30, the J gene TRBJ1-4; tentative D call: TRBD1 (6 bases). Germline CDR1 reads GTSNPN; CDR2 reads SVGIG (reference sequence). The length of the CDR3 is 16 residues. V dropped 4 bases and J dropped 8 bases, with 23 bases sitting between them. This CDR3 is CAWKWGLVPQREKLFF. For the CDR3, the DNA is TGTGCCTGGAAATGGGGGCTGGTTCCCCAGAGGGAAAAACTGTTTTTT.

To note about this clone: Other DNA sequences in this sample translate to the same CDR3. V usage is TRBV28 and J usage is TRBJ2-5; no clear D. This CDR3 comprises 11 residues. V was clipped by 2 bases and J by 5 bases, with 3 bases between them. Per germline, CDR1 MDHEN and CDR2 SYDVKM. This CDR3 reads CASSLRETQYF. The CDR3, as DNA: TGTGCCAGCAGTTTACGGGAGACCCAGTACTTC. Combining the CDR3 with reference TRBV28 and TRBJ2-5 gives the whole variable domain DVKVTQSSRYLVKRTGEKVFLECVQDMDHENMFWYRQDPGLGLRLIYFSYDVKMKEKGDIPEGYSVSREKKERFSLILESASTNQTSMYLCASSLRETQYFGPGTRLLVL.

This clone was seen once. V usage is TRBV5-1 and J usage is TRBJ2-1; no reliable D call. Germline V gives CDR1 SGHRS, CDR2 YFSETQ. The CDR3 spans 12 residues. V was cut by 0 bases and J by 9 bases, with 7 bases left in between. The CDR3 reads CASSLGTGEQFF. The DNA for the CDR3 is TGCGCCAGCAGCTTGGGGACGGGTGAGCAGTTCTTC.

The chain couples TRBV7-2 to TRBJ1-2; D is ambiguous. The CDR3 runs to 11 residues. Trimming left V 3 bases short and J 5 bases short, with 4 bases between. Germline CDR1 is SGHTA and CDR2 is FQGNSA. The CDR3 here is CASSLEYGYTF. The CDR3 nucleotides read TGTGCCAGCAGCTTGGAATATGGCTACACCTTC.

The genes are TRBV7-3 and TRBJ2-5; D is perhaps TRBD1 (6 bases). Germline V gene lookup returns CDR1 SGHTA and CDR2 FQGTGA. CDR3 size: 15 residues. Trimming cost V 5 bases and J 2 bases, with 15 bases left between them. The CDR3, as DNA: TGTGCCAGCAGCCCGACTCATGACAGGCAAGAGACCCAGTACTTC. This translates into CASSPTHDRQETQYF.

This clone was seen once. The CDR3 region is CAWETGLSPSYTF. CDR3 DNA: TGTGCCTGGGAGACAGGGCTTTCCCCTAGCTACACCTTC. This rearrangement joins TRBV30 to TRBJ1-2, with 7 positions matching TRBD1. This CDR3 is built from 13 residues. Germline V gene data show CDR1 as GTSNPN and CDR2 as SVGIG (reference sequence). V shed 5 bases, J shed 9 bases, and the junction held 12 bases outside the gene matches.

The chain employs TRBV5-6 and TRBJ2-1, with TRBD2 identical over 7 bases. Germline CDR1 is SGHDT and CDR2 is YYEEEE. Trimming removed 3 bases from V and 6 bases from J; junction bases left unmatched: 9. The CDR3 spans 15 residues. CDR3 nucleotide sequence: TGTGCCAGCAGCTGGTCTTTGGGGGGGTCCAATGAGCAGTTCTTC. Amino acids: CASSWSLGGSNEQFF.